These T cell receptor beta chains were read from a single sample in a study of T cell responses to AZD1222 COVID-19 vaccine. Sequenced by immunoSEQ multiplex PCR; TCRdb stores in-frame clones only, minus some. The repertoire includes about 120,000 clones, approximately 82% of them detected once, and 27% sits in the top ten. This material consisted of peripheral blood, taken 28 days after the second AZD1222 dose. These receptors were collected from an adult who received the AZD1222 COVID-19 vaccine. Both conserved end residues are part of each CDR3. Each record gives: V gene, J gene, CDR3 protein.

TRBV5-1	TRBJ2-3	CASSLERTGNTDTQYF
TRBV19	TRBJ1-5	CASSIVGTGVQPQHF
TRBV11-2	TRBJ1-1	CASSLLSGGDTEAFF
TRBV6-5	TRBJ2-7	CASSYSGPGGTYEQYF
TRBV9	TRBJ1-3	CASSAGSRAYRGSGNTIYF
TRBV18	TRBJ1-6	CASSPAGFGSPLHF
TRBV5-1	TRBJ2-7	CASKVTSGGNSYEQYF
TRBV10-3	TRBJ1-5	CAISEREGSNQPQHF
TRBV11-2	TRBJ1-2	CASSLGGQNNYGYTF
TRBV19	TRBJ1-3	CASSISRRDTIYF
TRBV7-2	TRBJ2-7	CASSGTERAYEQYF
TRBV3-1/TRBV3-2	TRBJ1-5	CASSQDRSSNQPQHF
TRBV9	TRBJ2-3	CASSRQFQDTQYF
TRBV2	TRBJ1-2	CASGGGPDYGYTF
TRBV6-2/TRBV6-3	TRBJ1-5	CASSYQSGNQPQHF
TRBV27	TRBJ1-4	CASSLWDRGLGIGEKLFF
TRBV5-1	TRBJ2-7	CASSLGAGLVGKLYF
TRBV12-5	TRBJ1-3	CASGTDRATSSGNTIYF
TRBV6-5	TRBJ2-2	CASRGFLGTGELFF
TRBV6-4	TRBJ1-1	CASRGDSGKAFF
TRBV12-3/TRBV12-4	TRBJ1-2	CASSIDSFGGYTF
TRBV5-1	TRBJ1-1	CASSIGGATEAFF
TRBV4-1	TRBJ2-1	CASSQVQRGRNEQFF
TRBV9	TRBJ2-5	CASGLAGEETQYF
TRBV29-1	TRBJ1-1	CSVPGTGVIGAFF
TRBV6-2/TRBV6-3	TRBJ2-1	CASSRVDEQFF
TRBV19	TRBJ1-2	CASSRRQGGDGYTF
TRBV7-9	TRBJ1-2	CASSHEVSFGGYTF
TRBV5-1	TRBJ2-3	CASSPGGTSGTHTQYF
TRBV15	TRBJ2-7	CATSRGDNYEQYF
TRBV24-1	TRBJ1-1	CATSPDSIRDTEAFF
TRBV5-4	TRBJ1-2	CASTIQGYYGYTF
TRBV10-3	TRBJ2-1	CAIRRTSGDNEQFF
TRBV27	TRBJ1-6	CASSSTGQGRSPLHF
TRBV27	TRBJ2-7	CASSTSLYEQYF
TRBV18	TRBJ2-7	CASSTRDRSSREQYF
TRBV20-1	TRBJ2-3	CSAAPGDTQYF
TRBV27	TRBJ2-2	CASSFGRGLTGELFF
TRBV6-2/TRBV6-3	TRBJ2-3	CASSFGVRAADTQYF
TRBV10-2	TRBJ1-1	CASSEITGGQTEAFF
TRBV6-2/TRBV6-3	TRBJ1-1	CASSYKAGTGLKNTEAFF
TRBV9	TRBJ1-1	CASSDRQGANTEAFF
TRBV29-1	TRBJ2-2	CSVEAQPNTGELFF
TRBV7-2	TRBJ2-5	CASSKDIAGGRQTQYF
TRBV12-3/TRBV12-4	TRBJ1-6	CASRLTYNSPLHF
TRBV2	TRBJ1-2	CASSGELGGFYGYTF
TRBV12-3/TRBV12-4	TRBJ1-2	CASSLLPGGGYTF
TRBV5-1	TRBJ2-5	CASGPNQDPRETQYF
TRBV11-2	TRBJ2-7	CASSWGQGTPREQYF
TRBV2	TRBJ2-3	CASSEYGGTDTQYF
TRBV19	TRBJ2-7	CASSPTVTTYEQYF
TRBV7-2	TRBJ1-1	CASSLAPGSRSTEAFF
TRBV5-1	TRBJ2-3	CASRRLAGDTDTQYF
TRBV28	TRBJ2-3	CANARIATDTQYF
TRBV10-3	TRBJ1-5	CAISEWGRGSRQPQHF